One sample yielded the 32 T cell receptor beta chains listed below, sequenced in a study of T cell changes during pregnancy in multiple sclerosis. TCRdb's table, derived via immunoSEQ multiplex PCR, lists solely in-frame clones and lacks some. Of 55,000 to 80,000 clones detected, 85% to 90% appear once; the ten largest clones hold 9.5%. This sample comprised peripheral blood, obtained after pregnancy. Receptors were obtained from a female donor in good health, enrolled as a control in a pregnancy study.

The rearrangement uses TRBV14 and TRBJ1-6; 9 bases agree with TRBD1. The CDR3 is 15 residues long. J was trimmed by 7 bases and V by 2 bases; bases with no gene match: 3. The germline V gene encodes CDR1 SGHDN and CDR2 FVKESK. The chain's CDR3 is CASSQIGQGNSPLHF. The CDR3 region has the DNA TGTGCCAGCAGCCAAATCGGACAGGGGAATTCACCCCTCCACTTT.

This sequence joins TRBV4-1 and TRBJ1-2; the D gene is possibly TRBD1 (5 bases). Between the trimmed V and J ends, which lost 1 base and 5 bases, there was a span of 14 bases. Germline loops: CDR1 MGHRA, CDR2 YSYEKL. This CDR3 region has 15 residues. Here the CDR3 DNA reads TGCGCCAGCAGCCAAGGGCAGGGATCGCCTTATGGCTACACCTTC. Protein product: CASSQGQGSPYGYTF.

This chain links TRBV10-3 with TRBJ2-3, with D possibly TRBD2 on 5 matching bases. This CDR3 region has 17 residues. The V and J ends lost 7 bases and 0 bases respectively, with 20 bases between them. Germline V gene lookup returns CDR1 ENHRY and CDR2 SYGVKD. The CDR3 protein is CAIKEGNRGLSTDTQYF. DNA for the CDR3: TGTGCCATCAAAGAGGGCAATCGAGGGCTTAGCACAGATACGCAGTATTTT.

The gene calls are TRBV6-5 and TRBJ1-5; D gene ambiguous. CDR3 length: 12 residues. With 5 bases removed from V and 10 bases from J, the gap between germline ends came to 12 bases. The V gene's germline CDR1 is MNHEY and CDR2 SVGAGI. The chain's CDR3 is CASSDRGGPQHF. The CDR3 region has the DNA TGTGCCAGCAGTGATCGGGGAGGACCCCAGCATTTT.

Details on this clone: This specimen includes other DNA sequences encoding the same CDR3. The V and J genes are TRBV7-9 and TRBJ1-2, with TRBD1 as a possible D gene (5 bases). Germline CDR1 SEHNR, CDR2 FQNEAQ (reference sequence). V lost 5 bases and J 2 bases, leaving 9 bases between the germline ends. There are 13 residues in the CDR3. CDR3 protein: CASSPQGNYGYTF. The CDR3 DNA is TGTGCCAGCAGCCCCCAGGGCAACTATGGCTACACCTTC.

The J gene is TRBJ2-3, the V gene TRBV2; 9 positions agree with TRBD2. The CDR3 loop spans 15 amino acids. V lost 6 bases, J lost 1 base, and 5 bases stayed unmatched. CDR1 is SNHLY and CDR2 is FYNNEI in the germline V gene. CDR3 sequence (DNA): TGTGCCAGCAGAATTAGCGGGAGAGGCACAGATACGCAGTATTTT. It codes for CASRISGRGTDTQYF.

In its sample, this clone was seen once. V is TRBV6-5 and J is TRBJ1-2, with 8 bases aligning to TRBD1. V lost 5 bases to trimming and J lost 8 bases; unmatched junction nucleotides: 4. CDR3 size: 12 residues. CDR1 is MNHEY and CDR2 is SVGAGI in the germline V gene. CDR3 in amino acids: CASSTGQGGYTF. CDR3 bases: TGTGCCAGCAGTACAGGACAGGGCGGCTACACCTTC.

The V and J genes are TRBV6-1 and TRBJ2-7, with TRBD2 matching 13 bases. The CDR3 runs to 14 residues. Germline V gene data show CDR1 as MNHNS and CDR2 as SASEGT. With V trimmed by 8 bases and J by 3 bases, 4 bases remained unmatched. For the CDR3, the DNA is TGTGCCAGCGGACTAGCGGGAGAGGTCTACGAGCAGTACTTC. It yields the protein CASGLAGEVYEQYF.

J is TRBJ1-1 and V is TRBV7-6, with a tentative D call TRBD1 (5 bases). The CDR3 is 13 residues long. V lost 5 bases, J lost 0 bases, and 7 bases lay in between. In germline, CDR1 is SGHVS, CDR2 FNYEAQ. The CDR3 region is CASSRGLNTEAFF. Here the CDR3 DNA reads TGTGCCAGCAGCCGGGGGTTGAACACTGAAGCTTTCTTT.

The chain couples TRBV15 to TRBJ1-2; 8 positions agree with TRBD1. Trimming cost V 2 bases and J 11 bases; bases outside gene matches: 13. CDR1 is LNHNV, CDR2 YYDKDF, per germline (reference sequence). There are 15 residues in the CDR3. The CDR3 DNA reads as TGTGCCACCAGCAGACCCACCGGGACAGGCTATGCTTACACCTTC. Its translation is CATSRPTGTGYAYTF. The full variable domain, rest sourced from reference TRBV15 and TRBJ1-2, is DAMVIQNPRYQVTQFGKPVTLSCSQTLNHNVMYWYQQKSSQAPKLLFHYYDKDFNNEADTPDNFQSRRPNTSFCFLDIRSPGLGDTAMYLCATSRPTGTGYAYTFGSGTRLTVV.

The V gene is TRBV30, the J gene TRBJ2-1, with D possibly being TRBD2 (6 bases). Germline V lookup: CDR1 GTSNPN, CDR2 SVGIG (reference sequence). Trimming pared 3 bases from V and 6 bases from J, leaving 15 bases between. The CDR3 is 14 residues long. The CDR3 bases are TGTGCCTGGAGCGGAGGGACTCGGGTCAATGAGCAGTTCTTC. Its translation: CAWSGGTRVNEQFF.

CDR3 sequence reads: CASTRTGGNTGELFF. The DNA for the CDR3 is TGTGCCAGTACCCGGACAGGGGGGAACACCGGGGAGCTGTTTTTT. The rearrangement joins TRBV19 to TRBJ2-2, with 10 bases matching TRBD1. From germline, CDR1 is LNHDA and CDR2 SQIVND (reference sequence). This CDR3 comprises 15 residues. Trimming removed 7 bases from V and 1 base from J; junction bases left unmatched: 3. The full variable domain, in which reference TRBV19 and TRBJ2-2 provide the parts outside the CDR3, is DGGITQSPKYLFRKEGQNVTLSCEQNLNHDAMYWYRQDPGQGLRLIYYSQIVNDFQKGDIAEGYSVSREKKESFPLTVTSAQKNPTAFYLCASTRTGGNTGELFFGEGSRLTVL.

The chain joins TRBV30 to TRBJ2-1; 7 nucleotides agree with TRBD2. There are 14 residues in the CDR3. V gave up 7 bases and J gave up 0 bases; unmatched junction bases: 6. Germline assignment: CDR1 GTSNPN and CDR2 SVGIG (reference sequence). CDR3 nucleotide sequence: TGTGCCTCCACTAGCGCCCGCTCCTACAATGAGCAGTTCTTC. As protein: CASTSARSYNEQFF.

CDR3 residues: CASNDRPLGNTEAFF. CDR3 bases: TGTGCCAGCAATGACAGGCCGCTTGGGAACACTGAAGCTTTCTTT. V usage is TRBV2 and J usage is TRBJ1-1, with D possibly being TRBD1 (6 bases). CDR1 and CDR2 from the germline V gene are SNHLY and FYNNEI. The CDR3 is 15 amino acids. V shed 7 bases and J shed 1 base, with 16 bases lying between them.

The chain combines TRBV6-1 with TRBJ1-5, with 10 positions matching TRBD1. Germline values: CDR1 MNHNS, CDR2 SASEGT. The CDR3 loop spans 15 amino acids. V was clipped by 10 bases and J by 6 bases; unmatched bases: 12. The CDR3 DNA is TGTGCCACGGGCACCGGGACAGGGGCAGGTCAGCCCCAGCATTTT. Its translation is CATGTGTGAGQPQHF.

For the CDR3, the DNA is TGTGCCAGCAGCGATACTAAGGGACTAGCGGGCACGGGGAGCCAAGAGACCCAGTACTTC. This codes for CASSDTKGLAGTGSQETQYF. The chain combines TRBV7-8 with TRBJ2-5, with 12 bases aligning to TRBD2. There are 20 residues in the CDR3. The V and J ends lost 5 bases and 1 base, in that order; junction bases with no gene match: 17. Per the germline V gene, CDR1 is SGHVS and CDR2 is FQNEAQ. Variable domain in full (rest from reference TRBV7-8 and TRBJ2-5): GAGVSQSPRYKVAKRGQDVALRCDPISGHVSLFWYQQALGQGPEFLTYFQNEAQLDKSGLPSDRFFAERPEGSVSTLKIQRTQQEDSAVYLCASSDTKGLAGTGSQETQYFGPGTRLLVL.

This chain connects TRBV2 to TRBJ1-2; TRBD1 aligns across 7 bases. This CDR3 is 16 amino acids long. Germline V gene lookup returns CDR1 SNHLY and CDR2 FYNNEI. Trimming at V came to 5 bases and at J to 0 bases, leaving 9 bases not matched to a gene. CDR3 in DNA: TGTGCCAGCAGTCGGCAGGGGGTAGTAGCTAACTATGGCTACACCTTC. Translated: CASSRQGVVANYGYTF.

The chain recombines TRBV7-9 with TRBJ1-3; D is uncertain. This CDR3 is 11 amino acids long. The germline CDR1 and CDR2 sequences are SEHNR and FQNEAQ (reference sequence). V lost 8 bases and J lost 4, with 6 bases in between. CDR3 sequence reads: CASPRGNTIYF. CDR3 sequence (DNA): TGTGCCAGCCCGCGGGGAAACACCATATATTTT.

This rearrangement joins TRBV29-1 to TRBJ1-6; TRBD1 agrees at 7 bases. From germline, CDR1 is SQVTM and CDR2 ANQGSEA. The CDR3 runs to 13 residues. J was trimmed by 7 bases and V by 6 bases; bases with no gene match: 6. The CDR3 nucleotides are TGCAGCGTCGGACAGGACGGGAATTCACCCCTCCACTTT. It codes for CSVGQDGNSPLHF.

V gene TRBV7-9 combines with J gene TRBJ2-7; D might be TRBD2 (6 bases). In germline, CDR1 is SEHNR, CDR2 FQNEAQ (reference sequence). The CDR3 runs 14 residues. Between the trimmed V and J ends, which lost 5 bases and 2 bases, there was a span of 13 bases. The CDR3 nucleotides are TGTGCCAGCAGCCTCCGGGACTGGCCCTACGAGCAGTACTTC. This encodes CASSLRDWPYEQYF.

The rearrangement joins TRBV2 to TRBJ2-1, with 13 bases matching TRBD2. The CDR3 spans 16 residues. Looked up from germline, CDR1 is SNHLY and CDR2 is FYNNEI. The V and J ends lost 3 bases and 9 bases, in that order; junction bases with no gene match: 8. This chain's CDR3 is CASSDAGLAGLGEQFF. Here the CDR3 DNA reads TGTGCCAGCAGTGACGCGGGACTAGCGGGGTTAGGTGAGCAGTTCTTC.

The chain carries TRBV7-9 and TRBJ2-2; tentatively, D is TRBD2 (5 bases). The CDR3 covers 17 residues. V lost 8 bases to trimming and J lost 0 bases, with 19 bases between them. Germline values: CDR1 SEHNR, CDR2 FQNEAQ (reference sequence). The CDR3 loop is CASFRITRVSNTGELFF. For the CDR3, the DNA is TGTGCCAGCTTCCGTATAACTAGGGTTTCGAACACCGGGGAGCTGTTTTTT.

The V gene is TRBV19, the J gene TRBJ2-1; D may be TRBD2 (6 bases). The CDR3 length is 14 residues. The germline V and J ends were trimmed by 0 bases and 5 bases, with 8 bases remaining between them. Germline-derived CDR1 and CDR2 are LNHDA and SQIVND (reference sequence). CDR3 region: CASSIEAGNNEQFF. CDR3 in DNA: TGTGCCAGTAGTATAGAGGCGGGAAACAATGAGCAGTTCTTC.

The genes are TRBV25-1 and TRBJ2-1; D remains unclear. V was clipped by 2 bases and J by 8 bases, with 10 bases between them. The CDR3 has 13 amino acids. Germline V gene data show CDR1 as MGHDK and CDR2 as SYGVNS. CDR3 DNA: TGTGCCAGCAGTGAACAACTCTCCGATGAGCAGTTCTTC. Protein sequence: CASSEQLSDEQFF.

The genes are TRBV9 and TRBJ2-1; 10 bases are shared with TRBD1. Germline CDR1 and CDR2: SGDLS and YYNGEE. The CDR3 runs to 17 residues. V lost 0 bases and J lost 6; bases outside the gene matches: 9. CDR3 sequence (DNA): TGTGCCAGCAGCGTAGCGGCGGGACAGGGGAAGGGCAATGAGCAGTTCTTC. Residues: CASSVAAGQGKGNEQFF.

The chain combines TRBV15 with TRBJ2-7; 7 bases match TRBD2. After removal of 1 base from V and 0 bases from J, the junction contained 12 bases not matched to a gene. CDR1 is LNHNV and CDR2 is YYDKDF in the germline V gene (reference sequence). The CDR3 contains 18 residues. The CDR3 nucleotides are TGTGCCACCAGCAGAGGCCCCTTAGGGGCGGGAGTCTCCTACGAGCAGTACTTC. It is translated as CATSRGPLGAGVSYEQYF.

This sequence joins TRBV29-1 and TRBJ1-2; D remains unclear. The CDR3 has 11 amino acids. The germline V gene encodes CDR1 SQVTM and CDR2 ANQGSEA. V was trimmed by 2 bases and J by 14 bases, leaving 15 bases between them. The CDR3 region is CSVESGSAETF. CDR3 bases: TGCAGCGTTGAATCGGGAAGTGCTGAAACCTTC.

The chain joins TRBV7-8 to TRBJ1-1; D is unresolved. The length of the CDR3 is 15 residues. The germline gives CDR1 SGHVS, CDR2 FQNEAQ. V shed 5 bases and J shed 2 bases, with 15 bases lying between them. This chain's CDR3 is CASSKDPFRNTEAFF. The DNA for the CDR3 is TGTGCCAGCAGCAAAGATCCGTTTAGAAACACTGAAGCTTTCTTT.

The rearrangement joins TRBV9 to TRBJ1-4; 8 bases line up with TRBD1. In germline, CDR1 is SGDLS, CDR2 YYNGEE. The CDR3 is 16 residues long. J was trimmed by 8 bases and V by 4 bases; bases with no gene match: 13. Here the CDR3 reads CASSPGGRDRNEKLFF. In DNA form, the CDR3 reads TGTGCCAGCAGCCCAGGGGGGAGGGACAGGAACGAAAAACTGTTTTTT.

V and J are TRBV7-2 and TRBJ1-2; D remains ambiguous. Trimming shortened V by 4 bases and J by 5 bases, and 11 bases separated the two germline ends. CDR3 length: 13 amino acids. The germline CDR1 and CDR2 sequences are SGHTA and FQGNSA. In nucleotides, the CDR3 is TGTGCCAGCAGCTCCGGGAGTGGATATGGCTACACCTTC. As protein: CASSSGSGYGYTF.

The chain recombines TRBV19 with TRBJ2-2; D is perhaps TRBD2 (6 bases). This CDR3 has 14 residues. Germline V gives CDR1 LNHDA, CDR2 SQIVND (reference sequence). Deletions cut 5 bases from V and 6 bases from J, with 13 bases between. The CDR3 region is CASSRHGEAGELFF. The CDR3 region has the DNA TGTGCCAGTAGTCGTCATGGGGAGGCCGGGGAGCTGTTTTTT.

The V call is TRBV30, the J call TRBJ2-1; D uncertain. Germline V gene data show CDR1 as GTSNPN and CDR2 as SVGIG (reference sequence). Between the trimmed V and J ends, which lost 4 bases and 8 bases, there was a span of 12 bases. The CDR3 covers 12 residues. The CDR3 nucleotides read TGTGCCTGGAACTTAGCCTTGGATGAGCAGTTCTTC. Amino acids: CAWNLALDEQFF.